This T cell receptor beta chain was documented in a study of blood T cell repertoires in COVID-19. Study summary: COVID-19 samples collected from the United States, Italy and Spain covered acute and convalescent phases.

This clone was found a few times. Participants, roughly 18 to 100 years old, spanned 24 US areas. Participants' own reports of clinical history determined their cohort assignment. In the authors' methods: Nucleated cell counts were estimated from reference gene primer amplification. TCRdb's table, derived via immunoSEQ multiplex PCR, lists solely in-frame clones and lacks some. Clonal size and the V and J genes are those of that table, whereas D and trimming came from the DNA. The repertoire holds 150,000 to 200,000 clones, with about 78% as singletons. CDR1 and CDR2 (germline): SGHKS, YYEKEE (reference sequence). The CDR3 totals 13 residues. The V end was cut by 3 bases, the J end by 2 bases, with 8 bases between.

The clonotype comes from a woman between 45 and 60 years old who had recovered from COVID-19. Material: PBMCs or T cells enriched from blood (not recorded which). The rearrangement links TRBV5-5 to TRBJ1-1; D is uncertain. DNA for the CDR3: TGTGCCAGCAGCTGGAGGAGCAACACTGAAGCTTTCTTT. This encodes CASSWRSNTEAFF.